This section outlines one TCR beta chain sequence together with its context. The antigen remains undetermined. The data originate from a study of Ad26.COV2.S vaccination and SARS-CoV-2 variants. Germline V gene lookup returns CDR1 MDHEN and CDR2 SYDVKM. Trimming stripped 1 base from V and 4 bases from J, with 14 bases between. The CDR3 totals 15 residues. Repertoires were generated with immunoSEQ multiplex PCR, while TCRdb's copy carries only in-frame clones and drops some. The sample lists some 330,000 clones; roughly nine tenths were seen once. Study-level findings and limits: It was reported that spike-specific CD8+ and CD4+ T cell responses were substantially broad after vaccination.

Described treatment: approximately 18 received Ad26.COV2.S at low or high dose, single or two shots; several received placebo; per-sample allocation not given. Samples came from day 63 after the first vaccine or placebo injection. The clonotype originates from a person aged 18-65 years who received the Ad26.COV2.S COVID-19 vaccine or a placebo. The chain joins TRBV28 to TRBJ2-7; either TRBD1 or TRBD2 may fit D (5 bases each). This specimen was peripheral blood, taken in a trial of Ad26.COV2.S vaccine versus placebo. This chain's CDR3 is CASSLSGGTLYEQYV. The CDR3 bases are TGTGCCAGCAGTTTATCTGGTGGGACGCTTTACGAGCAGTACGTC.